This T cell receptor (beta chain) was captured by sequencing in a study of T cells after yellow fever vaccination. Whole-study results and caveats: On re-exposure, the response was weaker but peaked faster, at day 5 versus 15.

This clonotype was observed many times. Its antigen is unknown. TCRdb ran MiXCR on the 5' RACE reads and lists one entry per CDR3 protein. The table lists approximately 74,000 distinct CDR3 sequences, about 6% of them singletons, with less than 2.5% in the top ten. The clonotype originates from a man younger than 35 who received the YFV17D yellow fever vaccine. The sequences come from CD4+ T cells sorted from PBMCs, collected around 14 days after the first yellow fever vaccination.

CDR3 sequence reads: CASSSSGTDDLQYF. Written as DNA, the CDR3 is TGCGCCAGCAGCTCCTCCGGGACAGACGACCTGCAGTACTTC. The J gene is TRBJ2-7, the V gene TRBV5-1, with 7 bases matching TRBD1. CDR1 is SGHRS, CDR2 YFSETQ, per germline. The length of the CDR3 is 14 residues. The junction had 12 bases not matched to a gene; V was cut back by 3 bases and J by 9 bases.